The present T cell receptor beta chain was sequenced within a study of T cell responses to AZD1222 COVID-19 vaccine. V was cut by 6 bases and J by 8 bases, with 23 bases left in between. The CDR3 spans 16 residues. CDR1 and CDR2 (germline): MNHEY, SMNVEV (reference sequence). Assay: immunoSEQ multiplex PCR; the TCRdb copy retains only in-frame clones and omits some. The sample yields around 140,000 clones, roughly nine tenths seen once. The source is an adult who received the AZD1222 COVID-19 vaccine. The specimen was peripheral blood, collected 28 days after the second AZD1222 dose. The chain couples TRBV27 to TRBJ2-1, with D perhaps TRBD1 (6 bases). This chain's CDR3 is CASRPLTGLNRDEQFF. The DNA of the CDR3 is TGTGCCAGCAGGCCTCTCACAGGGCTGAACAGAGATGAGCAGTTCTTC.